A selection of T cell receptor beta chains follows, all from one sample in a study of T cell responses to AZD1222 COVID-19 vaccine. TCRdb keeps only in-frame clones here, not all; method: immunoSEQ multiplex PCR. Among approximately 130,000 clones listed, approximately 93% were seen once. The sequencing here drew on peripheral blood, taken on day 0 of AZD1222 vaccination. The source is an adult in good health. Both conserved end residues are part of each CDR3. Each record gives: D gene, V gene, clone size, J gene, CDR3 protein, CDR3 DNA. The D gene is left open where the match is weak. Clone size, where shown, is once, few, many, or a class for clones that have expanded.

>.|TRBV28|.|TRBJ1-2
CASSLGPGEGGYTF
TGTGCCAGCAGCCTCGGTCCTGGAGAGGGTGGCTACACCTTC
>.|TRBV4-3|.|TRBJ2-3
CASSQVGVGSTDTQYF
TGCGCCAGCAGTCAAGTGGGTGTAGGGAGCACAGATACGCAGTATTTT
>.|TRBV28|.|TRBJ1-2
CASNSELGYGYTF
TGTGCCAGCAATTCGGAGTTAGGCTATGGCTACACCTTC
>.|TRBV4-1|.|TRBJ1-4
CASSQDGGAGLVTNEKLFF
TGCGCCAGCAGCCAAGATGGAGGGGCGGGTCTAGTCACTAATGAAAAACTGTTTTTT
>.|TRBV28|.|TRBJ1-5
CASSFRVGGQPQHF
TGTGCCAGCAGTTTTCGGGTGGGGGGTCAGCCCCAGCATTTT
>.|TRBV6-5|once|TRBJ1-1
CASSYRGFGTEAFF
TGTGCCAGCAGTTACAGGGGGTTCGGCACTGAAGCTTTCTTT
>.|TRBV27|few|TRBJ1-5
CASSSRDSNQPQHF
TGTGCCAGCAGTTCCCGGGACAGCAATCAGCCCCAGCATTTT
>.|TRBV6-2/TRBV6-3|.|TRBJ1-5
CASSYPVGPQHF
TGTGCCAGCAGTTACCCGGTAGGGCCCCAGCATTTT
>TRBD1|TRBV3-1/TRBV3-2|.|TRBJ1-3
CASSRKQPVGTGGTAGNTIYF
TGTGCCAGCAGCCGCAAGCAACCCGTCGGGACAGGGGGAACTGCTGGAAACACCATATATTTT
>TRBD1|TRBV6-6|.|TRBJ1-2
CASSTDRGYGYTF
TGTGCCAGCAGTACCGACAGGGGCTATGGCTACACCTTC
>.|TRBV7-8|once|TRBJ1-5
CASSLRTARQAQHF
TGTGCCAGCAGCTTACGGACGGCCCGGCAGGCCCAGCATTTT
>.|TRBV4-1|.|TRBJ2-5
CASSQSQGGKETQYF
TGCGCCAGCAGCCAAAGCCAGGGGGGTAAAGAGACCCAGTACTTC
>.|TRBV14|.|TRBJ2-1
CASSQGGRPGQGLFF
TGTGCCAGCAGCCAAGGCGGGCGGCCTGGCCAAGGTTTGTTCTTC
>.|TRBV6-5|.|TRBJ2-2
CASSYSTQGSTGELFF
TGTGCCAGCAGTTACTCGACTCAGGGGAGCACCGGGGAGCTGTTTTTT
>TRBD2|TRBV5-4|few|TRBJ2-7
CASSKGLAGGRYEQYF
TGTGCCAGCAGTAAGGGACTAGCGGGAGGGAGGTACGAGCAGTACTTC
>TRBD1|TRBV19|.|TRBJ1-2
CASRVTATGVGGYTF
TGTGCCAGTAGGGTAACGGCGACAGGGGTAGGAGGCTACACCTTC
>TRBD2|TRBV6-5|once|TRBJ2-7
CASSGTSGSGEQYF
TGTGCCAGCAGCGGGACTAGCGGGAGTGGGGAGCAGTACTTC
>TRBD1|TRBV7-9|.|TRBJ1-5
CASSQTGASNQPQHF
TGTGCCAGCAGCCAGACAGGGGCCTCAAATCAGCCCCAGCATTTT
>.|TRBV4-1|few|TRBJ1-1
CASSQEEGPNTEAFF
TGCGCCAGCAGCCAAGAGGAAGGCCCGAACACTGAAGCTTTCTTT
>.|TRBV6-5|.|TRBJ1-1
CASIGNTEAFF
TGTGCCAGCATTGGGAACACTGAAGCTTTCTTT
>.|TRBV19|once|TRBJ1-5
CASSNQGLPQPQHF
TGTGCCAGTAGTAACCAGGGGCTGCCTCAGCCCCAGCATTTT
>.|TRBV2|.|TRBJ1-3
CASRSGGNTIYF
TGTGCCAGCAGATCAGGGGGAAACACCATATATTTT
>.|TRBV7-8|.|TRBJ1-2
CASSLLDSIEGYTF
TGTGCCAGCAGCTTACTGGACTCCATCGAGGGCTACACCTTC
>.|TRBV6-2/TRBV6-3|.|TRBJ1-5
CASSYPGSSYSNQPQHF
TGTGCCAGCAGTTACCCAGGATCTTCCTATAGCAATCAGCCCCAGCATTTT
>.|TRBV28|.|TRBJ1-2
CASSLRHYGYTF
TGTGCCAGCAGCCTAAGGCACTATGGCTACACCTTC
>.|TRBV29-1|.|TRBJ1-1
CSVGDLNTEAFF
TGCAGCGTTGGGGACTTGAACACTGAAGCTTTCTTT
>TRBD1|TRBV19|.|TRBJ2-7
CASRTGTGSYEQYF
TGTGCCAGTAGGACCGGGACAGGTTCCTACGAGCAGTACTTC
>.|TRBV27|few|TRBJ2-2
CASRTGRNTGELFF
TGTGCCAGCAGGACCGGGAGGAACACCGGGGAGCTGTTTTTT
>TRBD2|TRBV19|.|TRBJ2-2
CASSRTSGDPELFF
TGTGCCAGTAGCAGGACTAGCGGTGATCCGGAGCTGTTTTTT
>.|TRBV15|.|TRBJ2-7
CATSDSAGRVAEQYF
TGTGCCACCAGCGACTCGGCGGGCCGGGTGGCGGAGCAGTACTTC
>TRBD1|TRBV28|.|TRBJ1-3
CASSLRGPISGNTIYF
TGTGCCAGCAGTTTAAGGGGGCCAATATCTGGAAACACCATATATTTT
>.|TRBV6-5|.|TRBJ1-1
CASRGVYTEAFF
TGTGCCAGCCGAGGGGTGTATACTGAAGCTTTCTTT
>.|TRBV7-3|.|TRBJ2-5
CASSLGPEETQYF
TGTGCCAGCAGCTTAGGTCCTGAAGAGACCCAGTACTTC
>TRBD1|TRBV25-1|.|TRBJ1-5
CASRGTGGNQPQHF
TGTGCCAGCAGGGGGACAGGGGGTAATCAGCCCCAGCATTTT
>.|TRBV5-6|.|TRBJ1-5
CASSLSVGQPQHF
TGTGCCAGCAGCTTAAGTGTTGGCCAGCCCCAGCATTTT
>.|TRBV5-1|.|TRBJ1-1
CASSLASRMNTEAFF
TGCGCCAGCAGCTTGGCCAGCAGGATGAACACTGAAGCTTTCTTT
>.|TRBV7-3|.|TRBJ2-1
CASSSSGTYYLNEQFF
TGTGCCAGCAGCTCATCCGGGACTTACTATCTCAATGAGCAGTTCTTC
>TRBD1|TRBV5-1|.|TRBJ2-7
CASSLDAGGTEQYF
TGCGCCAGCAGCTTGGACGCAGGGGGCACCGAGCAGTACTTC
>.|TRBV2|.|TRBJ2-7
CASRKDAASYEQYF
TGTGCCAGCAGGAAGGACGCCGCCTCCTACGAGCAGTACTTC
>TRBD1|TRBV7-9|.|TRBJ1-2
CASSPSGQSYGYTF
TGTGCCAGCAGCCCCTCGGGACAGAGCTATGGCTACACCTTC
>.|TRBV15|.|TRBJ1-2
CATKRERGSKLSGYTF
TGTGCCACCAAAAGAGAAAGAGGGAGCAAACTATCTGGCTACACCTTC